This is a list of T cell receptor beta chains from one sample in a study of blood T cell repertoires in COVID-19. The method was immunoSEQ multiplex PCR; TCRdb's version includes in-frame clones alone and lacks a portion of them. The sample has about 320,000 clones; about nine tenths are singletons. Material for sequencing was PBMCs or T cells enriched from blood (not recorded which). Receptors were obtained from a man in his sixties who had recovered from COVID-19. Each CDR3 is given with its conserved first and last residue. The D gene is left open where the match is weak. The size entry is marked missing in some rows and otherwise reads once, few, many or a size class.

abundance	v_gene	j_gene	d_gene	CDR3nt	CDR3aa
.	TRBV7-9	TRBJ2-3	.	TGTGCCAGCAGCTCGTACACAGATACGCAGTATTTT	CASSSYTDTQYF
.	TRBV7-3	TRBJ1-4	.	TGTGCCAGCAGCGAACACTTTACAGGGTCGACTAATGAAAAACTGTTTTTT	CASSEHFTGSTNEKLFF
.	TRBV19	TRBJ1-5	.	TGTGCCAGTAGTAACCTCGGGGGGTACAGGGCCAATCAGCCCCAGCATTTT	CASSNLGGYRANQPQHF
.	TRBV6-5	TRBJ2-7	TRBD1	TGTGCCAGCAGTTCCAGGACAGGGGGGACCTACGAGCAGTACTTC	CASSSRTGGTYEQYF
once	TRBV5-4	TRBJ1-1	.	TGTGCCAGCAGCTTGACAGCGGAGGTCACTGAAGCTTTCTTT	CASSLTAEVTEAFF
.	TRBV30	TRBJ1-6	.	TGTGCCTGGACCTACAGGACAAATTCACCCCTCCACTTT	CAWTYRTNSPLHF
.	TRBV18	TRBJ1-4	.	TGTGCCAGCTCACCAGGGTCAGGGGAAAGGTCAACTAATGAAAAACTGTTTTTT	CASSPGSGERSTNEKLFF
.	TRBV30	TRBJ2-7	TRBD1	TGTGCCTGGAGTGTAGTGTGGGACAGCGCCCCCTACGAGCAGTACTTC	CAWSVVWDSAPYEQYF
once	TRBV30	TRBJ1-6	.	TGTGCCTGGAGTGTATCTCGACTGAATAATTCACCCCTCCACTTT	CAWSVSRLNNSPLHF
.	TRBV6-5	TRBJ2-1	TRBD1	TGTGCCAGCAGTTTAGGGACAGGGATCTACAATGAGCAGTTCTTC	CASSLGTGIYNEQFF
.	TRBV5-4	TRBJ1-1	.	TGTGCCAGCAGCTTGGACAGGAACACTGAAGCTTTCTTT	CASSLDRNTEAFF
.	TRBV5-8	TRBJ1-5	.	TGTGCCAGCAGCCCGTTGAGACAGGGCAATCAGCCCCAGCATTTT	CASSPLRQGNQPQHF
.	TRBV28	TRBJ2-1	.	TGTGCCAGCAGTTCGCCCGGGAATGAGCAGTTCTTC	CASSSPGNEQFF
.	TRBV27	TRBJ1-1	TRBD1	TGTGCCAGCAGTTCCCCCCTCAGAGGGACAGCTTCATACACTGAAGCTTTCTTT	CASSSPLRGTASYTEAFF
.	TRBV5-1	TRBJ1-4	.	TGCGCCAGCAGCTTGTTCGGTCCCCTTAATGAAAAACTGTTTTTT	CASSLFGPLNEKLFF
once	TRBV2	TRBJ1-5	TRBD1	TGTGCCAGCAGGGACGACAGGGGCAATCAGCCCCAGCATTTT	CASRDDRGNQPQHF
.	TRBV10-1	TRBJ2-3	TRBD2	TGCGCCAGGACAACTAGCGGGGGAAACCTCACAGATACGCAGTATTTT	CARTTSGGNLTDTQYF
once	TRBV27	TRBJ2-2	.	TGTGCCAGCAGTTACCTAGTCGGTGGCGGGGAGCTGTTTTTT	CASSYLVGGGELFF
.	TRBV28	TRBJ1-2	.	TGTGCCAGCAGTTTAGGACTAGGGGTCTATGGCTACACCTTC	CASSLGLGVYGYTF
.	TRBV7-3	TRBJ2-5	.	TGTGCCAGCAGCTTAGTCAGGGGAGAGACCCAGTACTTC	CASSLVRGETQYF
once	TRBV10-3	TRBJ1-2	.	TGTGCCATCAGTGAGTTGCAGGGGTCTGGTGGCTACACCTTC	CAISELQGSGGYTF
once	TRBV28	TRBJ1-5	.	TGTGCCAGCAGTTCCCCGATCCGGGGTAATCAGCCCCAGCATTTT	CASSSPIRGNQPQHF
.	TRBV7-2	TRBJ2-5	TRBD1	TGTGCCAGCAGCTTATCAGCAGGGGGCGCGAGAATGTTGACCCAGTACTTC	CASSLSAGGARMLTQYF
.	TRBV2	TRBJ2-2	.	TGTGCCAGCAGTCGGTCTAGACACACCGGGGAGCTGTTTTTT	CASSRSRHTGELFF
.	TRBV24-1	TRBJ2-1	TRBD2	TGTGCCACCAGTGATACCTCGGGACTAGCGGGCGCCCACAATGAGCAGTTCTTC	CATSDTSGLAGAHNEQFF
.	TRBV14	TRBJ2-7	.	TGTGCCAGCAGCCAAGCGGAGCGGTCCTCCTACGAGCAGTACTTC	CASSQAERSSYEQYF
.	TRBV11-2	TRBJ1-4	TRBD1	TGTGCCAGCAGCCTAAACCGACAGGGTGGAGGGGAAAAACTGTTTTTT	CASSLNRQGGGEKLFF
once	TRBV3-1/TRBV3-2	TRBJ2-7	.	TGTGCCAGCAGCCAAAGCAGGGCGAGTCACGAGCAGTACTTC	CASSQSRASHEQYF
.	TRBV18	TRBJ2-7	.	TGTGCCAGCTCACCACAACAGAGCTCCTACGAGCAGTACTTC	CASSPQQSSYEQYF
.	TRBV5-6	TRBJ1-3	.	TGTGCCAGCAGCGCAGTAGCAACAGGGTTAGGAAACACCATATATTTT	CASSAVATGLGNTIYF
.	TRBV27	TRBJ1-2	.	TGTGCCAGCAGTTTTGTTGCAGGTCGTAACTATGGCTACACCTTC	CASSFVAGRNYGYTF
.	TRBV4-3	TRBJ2-5	.	TGCGCCAGCAGCCAGGCCGGACACGACGAGACCCAGTACTTC	CASSQAGHDETQYF